This TCR beta chain was obtained from a study of shared clonotypes between healthy human individuals. At the level of the study: With ages of 18 to 49, the donors were a couple of women and a few men.

With respect to this clone: Antigen unknown.

Overall study results and limits: Only blood samples were collected, and tissue repertoires likely differ. Naive CD4 clonotypes were shared across a handful of donors at 4.5% to 6.5%.

Germline values: CDR1 SEHNR, CDR2 FQNEAQ (reference sequence). CDR3 length: 15 residues. J gave up 4 bases and V 3 bases, and 5 bases lay outside the gene matches. Genomic DNA from each subset was divided evenly over several immunoSEQ plates. Here immunoSEQ multiplex PCR was the method, and the copy in TCRdb shows in-frame clones only, minus some. Counted here are roughly 1.4 million clones, around 98.5% occurring once; the ten biggest clones make up about 0.34%. The sequence derives from a man aged 25-40 years in good health. Source material: naive CD4+ T cells sorted from blood. Documented subset: CD45RA+ positively selected. The chain uses TRBV7-9 and TRBJ1-5; 8 nucleotides match TRBD1. As DNA, the CDR3 is TGTGCCAGCAGCTTTGGGGGACAGGAAAATCAGCCCCAGCATTTT. This encodes CASSFGGQENQPQHF.